This section outlines one T cell receptor (beta chain) sequence together with its context. Its antigen remains unidentified. The V gene's germline CDR1 is MDHEN and CDR2 SYDVKM. V was pared by 1 base and J by 5 bases, with 9 bases between. CDR3 length equals 14 residues. The sample belongs to a study of CD8 T cells in ankylosing spondylitis. Whole-study findings and limits: There was a TCR beta motif, made of several highly homologous variants, that appeared characteristic of ankylosing spondylitis blood. Certain motif variants had earlier appeared in reactive arthritis synovial fluid and blood.

TCRdb processed the 5' RACE reads anew with MiXCR; each CDR3 protein has one entry. The sample has about 160,000 distinct CDR3 sequences, approximately 48% seen once. Sequencing was carried out using synovial fluid, either unsorted or a sorted T cell fraction (not recorded which). This receptor was identified in a male donor with ankylosing spondylitis. The V gene is TRBV28, the J gene TRBJ2-1; perhaps TRBD2 as D (6 bases). The CDR3 loop is CASSLFSSDNEQFF. In DNA, the CDR3 is TGTGCCAGCAGTTTATTCTCTAGCGACAATGAGCAGTTCTTC.